What follows are 32 T cell receptor beta chains derived from one specimen sequenced in a study of identical twins. A single record per CDR3 protein comes from TCRdb applying MiXCR to the 5' RACE reads. The top ten hold around 0.9% of the sample, which has about 520,000 distinct CDR3 sequences, 20% to 25% seen once. Another study also made use of these data, one on T cells expressing NK-cell markers.

Sequenced: CD4+ T cells sorted from blood. The receptor source for this set is a woman aged 18-35 years in good health.

This clonotype showed up just a few times. The chain recombines TRBV10-1 with TRBJ2-1; the D gene could be TRBD1 or TRBD2 (5 bases each). V lost 7 bases and J 2 bases, leaving 15 bases between the germline ends. This CDR3 is 15 amino acids long. The germline CDR1 and CDR2 sequences are WNHNN and SYGVQD (reference sequence). The CDR3 sequence: CASTLWGLAYNEQFF. The CDR3 nucleotides are TGCGCCAGCACCCTTTGGGGGTTAGCCTACAATGAGCAGTTCTTC.

This clonotype was observed a few times. The CDR3 is CAMTSSYYNEQFF. The CDR3 DNA reads TGTGCCATGACTAGCAGTTATTACAATGAGCAGTTCTTC. The genes are TRBV10-3 and TRBJ2-1; 7 bases align to TRBD2. The V segment lost 9 bases and the J segment 4 bases; nucleotides outside the gene matches: 6. The CDR3 has 13 amino acids. Looked up from germline, CDR1 is ENHRY and CDR2 is SYGVKD.

The chain links TRBV2 to TRBJ2-7; D gene ambiguous. V lost 7 bases and J lost 5, with 15 bases in between. This CDR3 comprises 13 residues. Per the germline V gene, CDR1 is SNHLY and CDR2 is FYNNEI. CDR3 sequence: CASNGLRRNEQYF. DNA for the CDR3: TGTGCCAGCAACGGGTTGCGTAGGAACGAGCAGTACTTC.

In this sample, this clonotype turned up a few times. The CDR3 coding sequence is TGCAGTGCTAGAGATCCGACCATTCAGTACTTC. Translating gives CSARDPTIQYF. V is TRBV20-1 and J is TRBJ2-4, with D unclear. The CDR3 is 11 residues long. The ends were cut back, 0 bases at V and 9 bases at J, with 6 bases in the middle. Germline V gene sequence: CDR1 DFQATT, CDR2 SNEGSKA (reference sequence).

There are a few counts of this clonotype. The chain links TRBV5-1 to TRBJ1-4; D not certain. This CDR3 is 15 amino acids long. Germline CDR1 SGHRS, CDR2 YFSETQ. V lost 0 bases, J lost 3 bases, and 9 bases lay in between. The CDR3 spells CASSLGSGANEKLFF. The CDR3 region has the DNA TGCGCCAGCAGCTTGGGGAGCGGGGCTAATGAAAAACTGTTTTTT.

The chain carries TRBV27 and TRBJ1-1; no clear D. Trimming stripped 8 bases from V and 4 bases from J, with 17 bases between. Germline V gives CDR1 MNHEY, CDR2 SMNVEV (reference sequence). The CDR3 length is 14 residues. CDR3 DNA sequence: TGTGCCAGCGGCTCCGGGTGGAAAGGCACTGAAGCTTTCTTT. Amino acids: CASGSGWKGTEAFF.

V is TRBV12-3 or TRBV12-4 and J is TRBJ1-2; possible D gene TRBD1, 5 bases. The CDR3 has 14 residues. V dropped 5 bases and J dropped 4 bases, with 14 bases sitting between them. The CDR3, as DNA: TGTGCCAGCAGTCCTACGACAGTCTCCTATGGCTACACCTTC. Its translation is CASSPTTVSYGYTF.

The chain links TRBV6-5 to TRBJ1-1; D is undetermined. Germline V gene sequence: CDR1 MNHEY, CDR2 SVGAGI. The germline V and J ends were trimmed by 2 bases and 4 bases, with 8 bases remaining between them. This CDR3 contains 13 residues. The CDR3 sequence is CASSYVQTTEAFF. Written as DNA, the CDR3 is TGTGCCAGCAGTTACGTACAGACCACTGAAGCTTTCTTT.

This clonotype was observed once. J is TRBJ2-7 and V is TRBV20-1; no reliable D call. V lost 2 bases and J lost 0, with 5 bases in between. The CDR3 has 12 amino acids. In germline, CDR1 is DFQATT, CDR2 SNEGSKA (reference sequence). The CDR3 bases are TGCAGTGCTAGACAGGACTCCTACGAGCAGTACTTC. Translation gives CSARQDSYEQYF.

The chain joins TRBV5-6 to TRBJ2-1; a weak D match, TRBD2 (6 bases). From germline, CDR1 is SGHDT and CDR2 YYEEEE. This CDR3 is built from 15 residues. V was clipped by 6 bases and J by 1 base, with 14 bases between them. In nucleotides, the CDR3 is TGTGCCAGCACTCCCTTAGGGAGGTCCTACAATGAGCAGTTCTTC. This encodes CASTPLGRSYNEQFF.

The gene calls are TRBV12-3 or TRBV12-4 and TRBJ1-1; maybe TRBD1 (5 bases). This CDR3 is 12 amino acids long. The V end lost 4 bases, the J end lost 9 bases, and 12 bases lay between the germline ends. DNA for the CDR3: TGTGCCAGCAGTTACGGGGGATACCAAGCTTTCTTT. Its translation: CASSYGGYQAFF.

The chain carries TRBV29-1 and TRBJ2-1, with 8 bases that match TRBD2. This CDR3 is 14 amino acids long. Germline V CDR1 and CDR2: SQVTM, ANQGSEA. V dropped 8 bases and J dropped 2; count of bases not matched to a gene: 8. CDR3 nucleotide sequence: TGCAGCCAAATTAAAGCGGGGGCCTACAATGAGCAGTTCTTC. This encodes CSQIKAGAYNEQFF.

This clonotype has only a few counts. The genes are TRBV18 and TRBJ2-2; D is unclear. The V end was cut by 2 bases, the J end by 6 bases, with 4 bases between. This CDR3 spans 12 amino acids. From germline, CDR1 is KGHSH and CDR2 LQKENI. The CDR3 coding sequence is TGTGCCAGCTCACCAATTGCCGGGGAGCTGTTTTTT. This gives the protein CASSPIAGELFF.

This clonotype was observed a few times. The rearrangement joins TRBV6-1 to TRBJ2-1; D not certain. CDR3 length: 17 amino acids. Germline lookup yields CDR1 MNHNS and CDR2 SASEGT. Trimming cost V 6 bases and J 2 bases, with 20 bases left between them. For the CDR3, the DNA is TGTGCCAGCAGGCTGAGGACGGCCACCGGCCCCTACAATGAGCAGTTCTTC. Protein: CASRLRTATGPYNEQFF.

This clonotype was recorded a few times. The chain couples TRBV7-2 to TRBJ2-1; maybe TRBD2 (7 bases). V lost 4 bases to trimming and J lost 8 bases, with 15 bases between them. The CDR3 runs to 14 residues. CDR1 is SGHTA and CDR2 is FQGNSA in the germline V gene. CDR3 residues: CASSYGWGGDEQFF. Written as DNA, the CDR3 is TGTGCCAGCAGCTACGGGTGGGGGGGCGATGAGCAGTTCTTC.

The chain couples TRBV5-1 to TRBJ2-7; a weak D match, TRBD1 (6 bases). The CDR3 has 15 amino acids. V dropped 0 bases and J dropped 2 bases, with 12 bases sitting between them. Germline V gene sequence: CDR1 SGHRS, CDR2 YFSETQ. For the CDR3, the DNA is TGCGCCAGCAGCTTGGCCTGGGACACTCCCTACGAGCAGTACTTC. Translated, it gives CASSLAWDTPYEQYF.

This chain links TRBV12-3 or TRBV12-4 with TRBJ2-6, with TRBD1 identical over 8 bases. This CDR3 region has 17 residues. With 7 bases clipped from V and 4 bases from J, the junction kept 12 bases outside the gene matches. Here the CDR3 DNA reads TGTGCCAGCACACATGGACAGGGTAGAGCCGGGGCCAACGTCCTGACTTTC. Translating it yields CASTHGQGRAGANVLTF.

The gene calls are TRBV5-1 and TRBJ1-2; D is uncertain. The CDR3 is 14 amino acids. The germline V and J ends were trimmed by 0 bases and 8 bases, with 14 bases remaining between them. Germline CDR1 SGHRS, CDR2 YFSETQ. The CDR3 region has the DNA TGCGCCAGCAGCTTGGAGGCGGACTGGCGGGGCTACACCTTC. It translates to CASSLEADWRGYTF.

V usage is TRBV12-3 or TRBV12-4 and J usage is TRBJ1-2, with D possibly TRBD1 on 6 matching bases. V was pared by 6 bases and J by 2 bases, with 13 bases between. The CDR3 is made up of 14 amino acids. CDR3 DNA sequence: TGTGCCAGCAGCCCGGTGACAGGAAACTATGGCTACACCTTC. Translation gives CASSPVTGNYGYTF.

At least ten counts were recorded for this clonotype. The CDR3 sequence is CSVAREAYNEQFF. The DNA of the CDR3 is TGCAGCGTTGCCCGGGAGGCCTACAATGAGCAGTTCTTC. This chain joins TRBV29-1 and TRBJ2-1, with 7 bases identical to TRBD2. This CDR3 is built from 13 residues. V was clipped by 4 bases and J by 2 bases; unmatched bases: 2. Per germline, CDR1 SQVTM and CDR2 ANQGSEA.

This clonotype was recorded a few times. The chain couples TRBV12-3 or TRBV12-4 to TRBJ2-3; D not resolved. V shed 2 bases and J shed 0 bases, with 9 bases lying between them. The CDR3 runs to 15 residues. In DNA, the CDR3 is TGTGCCAGCAGTTTACGGCAGCTTAGCACAGATACGCAGTATTTT. Translated: CASSLRQLSTDTQYF.

This clonotype was detected only once. The chain joins TRBV6-1 to TRBJ2-4, with D possibly matching TRBD2 (6 bases). Germline V lookup: CDR1 MNHNS, CDR2 SASEGT. The V gene lost 6 bases and the J gene lost 6 bases, with 9 bases spanning the gap. This CDR3 spans 12 amino acids. The chain's CDR3 is CASRGDSNIQYF. CDR3 bases: TGTGCCAGCAGAGGGGACTCAAACATTCAGTACTTC.

This clonotype was found a few times. This chain connects TRBV18 to TRBJ2-5, with 7 nucleotides matching TRBD2. The J segment lost 2 bases and the V segment lost 2 bases, leaving 14 bases of the junction unmatched. The CDR3 is 18 residues long. CDR1 and CDR2 from the germline V gene are KGHSH and LQKENI. CDR3 residues: CASSPSLGRPGGQETQYF. The DNA for the CDR3 is TGTGCCAGCTCACCATCACTGGGGAGACCCGGGGGGCAAGAGACCCAGTACTTC.

The rearrangement uses TRBV6-2 or TRBV6-3 and TRBJ1-1; D may be TRBD1 (6 bases). The germline V and J ends were trimmed by 6 bases and 10 bases, with 12 bases remaining between them. This CDR3 spans 11 amino acids. Germline loops: CDR1 MNHEY, CDR2 SVGEGT. The CDR3 sequence is CASRTGGPAFF. CDR3 in DNA: TGTGCCAGCAGGACGGGGGGCCCAGCTTTCTTT.

CDR3 DNA: TGTGCCAGCAGCCGGACTAGCGGGGTGGGAGATACGCAGTATTTT. As protein: CASSRTSGVGDTQYF. The V and J genes are TRBV7-2 and TRBJ2-3; 12 bases are a match to TRBD2. Germline CDR1 is SGHTA and CDR2 is FQGNSA. With 5 bases clipped from V and 5 bases from J, the junction kept 5 bases outside the gene matches. The CDR3 has 15 amino acids. The entire variable domain, with the rest obtained from reference TRBV7-2 and TRBJ2-3, is as follows: GAGVSQSPSNKVTEKGKDVELRCDPISGHTALYWYRQSLGQGLEFLIYFQGNSAPDKSGLPSDRFSAERTGGSVSTLTIQRTQQEDSAVYLCASSRTSGVGDTQYFGPGTRLTVL.

This clonotype was counted only a few times. The chain is built from TRBV18 and TRBJ2-3, with D possibly matching TRBD2 (6 bases). The germline gives CDR1 KGHSH, CDR2 LQKENI. The CDR3 totals 13 residues. V lost 3 bases and J 14 bases, leaving 18 bases between the germline ends. DNA of the CDR3: TGTGCCAGCTCACCTCGGGACTCATCCCAGCCGTATTTT. Encoded protein: CASSPRDSSQPYF. Variable domain in full (rest from reference TRBV18 and TRBJ2-3): NAGVMQNPRHLVRRRGQEARLRCSPMKGHSHVYWYRQLPEEGLKFMVYLQKENIIDESGMPKERFSAEFPKEGPSILRIQQVVRGDSAAYFCASSPRDSSQPYFGPGTRLTVL.

This chain links TRBV12-3 or TRBV12-4 with TRBJ1-1; D possibly corresponds to TRBD1 (6 bases). This CDR3 has 14 amino acids. V shed 3 bases and J shed 4 bases, with 12 bases lying between them. The CDR3 coding sequence is TGTGCCAGCAGTTTGGGCCAGGGGCGCACTGAAGCTTTCTTT. Translation: CASSLGQGRTEAFF.

The V and J genes are TRBV30 and TRBJ2-3; no definite D call. Germline assignment: CDR1 GTSNPN and CDR2 SVGIG (reference sequence). The germline V and J ends were trimmed by 3 bases and 0 bases, with 1 base remaining between them. The CDR3 runs to 11 residues. The CDR3 DNA sequence: TGTGCCTGGAGCAGCACAGATACGCAGTATTTT. This codes for CAWSSTDTQYF.

This clonotype was detected a few times. The V and J genes are TRBV29-1 and TRBJ1-1; D is perhaps TRBD1 (6 bases). The CDR3 contains 14 residues. Germline V CDR1 and CDR2: SQVTM, ANQGSEA. The V and J ends lost 7 bases and 4 bases respectively, with 19 bases between them. DNA for the CDR3: TGCAGCGCCCGAGGGGGAACGATGAGCACTGAAGCTTTCTTT. It encodes CSARGGTMSTEAFF.

The chain is built from TRBV6-5 and TRBJ1-5, with D unclear. This CDR3 is 14 amino acids long. The germline CDR1 and CDR2 sequences are MNHEY and SVGAGI. V was pared by 4 bases and J by 2 bases, with 9 bases between. The CDR3 reads CASSWKAGNQPQHF. The CDR3 DNA reads TGTGCCAGCAGTTGGAAAGCCGGCAATCAGCCCCAGCATTTT.

This clonotype was detected only a few times. In nucleotides, the CDR3 is TGTGCCAGCAGTTTAATAAGGGGAGCCGAGCAGTACTTC. Translation gives CASSLIRGAEQYF. The V call is TRBV12-3 or TRBV12-4, the J call TRBJ2-7; possibly TRBD1 or TRBD2 for D (5 bases each). V gave up 2 bases and J gave up 6 bases, with 11 bases separating them. The CDR3 runs to 13 residues.

This clonotype was observed at least ten times. The CDR3 nucleotides are TGTGCCAGCTCACCGGGACTAGCGGGCACAGATACGCAGTATTTT. This gives the protein CASSPGLAGTDTQYF. The gene calls are TRBV18 and TRBJ2-3; the match to TRBD2 covers 11 bases. CDR1 and CDR2 from the germline V gene are KGHSH and LQKENI. V lost 3 bases to trimming and J lost 1 base; unmatched junction nucleotides: 0. The CDR3 contains 15 residues.